Below are 5 T cell receptor beta chains sequenced from a single sample in a study of regulatory T cells in long-lasting Graves disease. Researchers made TCR beta libraries by using iRepertoire HTBI primers and running Arm-PCR on CDR3 regions. TCRdb re-derived calls from the multiplex PCR reads in MiXCR, one entry per CDR3 protein. The sample contains roughly 490,000 distinct CDR3 sequences, about 20% of which appear only once. This sample's time point: persistent/refractory GD, antithyroid drugs over 5 years with positive TRAb. Extracted RNA from PBMCs served as the source of the TCR library. The sequences come from peripheral blood mononuclear cells (PBMCs), collected when the disease was refractory, from a patient treated with antithyroid drugs. All receptors derive from a female donor with Graves disease.

This clonotype was observed a handful of times. This chain connects TRBV5-1 to TRBJ2-7; no clear D. Germline CDR1 reads SGHRS; CDR2 reads YFSETQ. The ends were cut back, 1 base at V and 6 bases at J, with 17 bases in the middle. There are 15 residues in the CDR3. CDR3: CASSLLDPDVGEQYF. As DNA, the CDR3 is TGCGCCAGCAGCTTGTTAGATCCGGACGTCGGCGAGCAGTACTTC.

This clonotype has a single count. The chain is built from TRBV7-2 and TRBJ1-5; D unresolved. The length of the CDR3 is 13 residues. Trimming pared 3 bases from V and 7 bases from J, leaving 10 bases between. From germline, CDR1 is SGHTA and CDR2 FQGNSA. This chain's CDR3 is CASSFEIGQPQHF. The CDR3 coding sequence is TGTGCCAGCAGCTTCGAGATAGGGCAGCCCCAGCATTTT.

This clonotype was detected ten times or more. The chain has TRBV7-2 and TRBJ2-5; 8 nucleotides align to TRBD1. This CDR3 is 15 amino acids long. V was clipped by 2 bases and J by 5 bases; unmatched bases: 7. Germline assignment: CDR1 SGHTA and CDR2 FQGNSA. The CDR3 here is CASSLSTGVEETQYF. Written as DNA, the CDR3 is TGTGCCAGCAGCTTATCGACAGGGGTGGAGGAGACCCAGTACTTC.

The CDR3 loop is CASSPGTGMGPQHF. CDR3 DNA: TGTGCCAGCAGCCCCGGGACAGGCATGGGGCCCCAGCATTTT. The genes are TRBV7-2 and TRBJ1-5, with TRBD1 matching 8 bases. J gave up 9 bases and V 5 bases, and 9 bases lay outside the gene matches. In germline, CDR1 is SGHTA, CDR2 FQGNSA. This CDR3 is built from 14 residues.

The table lists this clonotype with many counts. As DNA, the CDR3 is TGTGCCAGCAGGGACTCTCTAGCGGGGGGGCCATACGAGCAGTACTTC. As protein: CASRDSLAGGPYEQYF. The rearrangement joins TRBV2 to TRBJ2-7, with 12 bases identical to TRBD2. The CDR3 sequence is 16 residues long. V trimming: 6 bases; J trimming: 4 bases; junction bases outside the gene matches: 10. Germline CDR1 SNHLY, CDR2 FYNNEI.